The 8 T cell receptor beta chains in this list originate from one sample, sequenced in a study of T-cell memory formation after mild COVID-19 (dated by TCRdb to the early 2020s). Libraries were made using 5' RACE. Data came from an Illumina NovaSeq 6000. TCRdb reprocessed the public reads (quality trimming at Q25 with fastp, clone calling with MiXCR) and kept in-frame beta chains. Every entry covers one CDR3 protein and lists the most common genes and DNA from its rows. The table for this sample lists roughly 400,000 distinct CDR3 sequences; roughly a quarter of them were counted only once. The ten largest clones represent roughly 9.7% of the sample. Sequenced sample: PBMCs or a T cell subset sorted from them (not recorded which). These receptors were taken from an adult woman who had mild COVID-19 (a few samples of this study predate the infection). The sample titles of this study are shuffled in the database, so cell type and time point are left out; the donor was told from shared clones.

The rearrangement links TRBV18 to TRBJ1-1, with 7 bases matching TRBD1. Trimming removed 4 bases from V and 3 bases from J; junction bases left unmatched: 2. Germline lookup yields CDR1 KGHSH and CDR2 LQKENI. CDR3 length: 13 residues. CDR3 protein: CASSQGADTEAFF. The CDR3 nucleotides are TGTGCCAGCTCACAGGGGGCGGACACTGAAGCTTTCTTT.

The CDR3 nucleotides are TGTGCCAGCAGCAATTGGGACAGGGCGAAAAATGAGCAGTTCTTC. Its translation is CASSNWDRAKNEQFF. This chain links TRBV7-2 with TRBJ2-1, with TRBD1 matching 9 bases. This CDR3 region has 15 residues. Germline CDR1 and CDR2: SGHTA and FQGNSA. J gave up 7 bases and V 5 bases, and 9 bases lay outside the gene matches.

This clonotype was counted a few times. This chain connects TRBV6-5 to TRBJ1-5, with 10 bases identical to TRBD1. Losses at the gene ends were 6 bases for V and 3 bases for J; bases not matched to a gene: 11. The CDR3 covers 17 residues. From germline, CDR1 is MNHEY and CDR2 SVGAGI. The CDR3 region is CASRRTGGPAANQPQHF. CDR3 coding DNA: TGTGCCAGCAGGAGGACAGGGGGTCCTGCGGCCAATCAGCCCCAGCATTTT.

This chain connects TRBV4-3 to TRBJ2-1; no clear D. CDR3 length: 12 amino acids. Germline CDR1 and CDR2: LGHNA and YSLEER. V was shortened by 8 bases and J by 8 bases, with 13 bases between the two germline ends. CDR3 sequence: CASSKNSDEQFF. The CDR3 nucleotides are TGCGCCAGCTCTAAAAACTCCGATGAGCAGTTCTTC.

The chain combines TRBV15 with TRBJ2-7; 10 bases line up with TRBD1. V lost 4 bases to trimming and J lost 2 bases; unmatched junction nucleotides: 8. The CDR3 has 16 amino acids. Germline CDR1 reads LNHNV; CDR2 reads YYDKDF (reference sequence). CDR3 nucleotides: TGTGCCACCAGCACTCCGGGACAGGGGAGCACCTACGAGCAGTACTTC. Protein: CATSTPGQGSTYEQYF.

This chain connects TRBV7-9 to TRBJ2-5, with D unresolved. The CDR3 runs 15 residues. Germline CDR1 SEHNR, CDR2 FQNEAQ (reference sequence). V lost 5 bases, J lost 2 bases, and 15 bases lay in between. This chain's CDR3 is CASSPRRASQETQYF. Here the CDR3 DNA reads TGTGCCAGCAGCCCAAGACGGGCCTCTCAAGAGACCCAGTACTTC.

The rearrangement joins TRBV12-3 or TRBV12-4 to TRBJ1-1, with unresolved D. V was shortened by 6 bases and J by 7 bases, with 21 bases between the two germline ends. The CDR3 is 15 residues long. The CDR3 DNA reads TGTGCCAGCAGATCCCCCGGCGGAGGAGACTTTGAAGCTTTCTTT. It translates to CASRSPGGGDFEAFF.

This clonotype was recorded a few times. V is TRBV14 and J is TRBJ2-1; 14 bases are shared with TRBD2. The CDR3 consists of 15 residues. Germline V gene lookup returns CDR1 SGHDN and CDR2 FVKESK. V lost 0 bases, J lost 10 bases, and 2 bases stayed unmatched. The CDR3 is CASSQEGLAGVEQFF. The CDR3 DNA reads TGTGCCAGCAGCCAAGAGGGACTAGCGGGAGTCGAGCAGTTCTTC.